The table lists the clone carrying this T cell receptor (beta chain) with a few counts. This sample stems from a study of patients and donors after allogeneic stem cell transplantation. Trimming left V 3 bases short and J 9 bases short, with 13 bases between. Germline V lookup: CDR1 SGDLS, CDR2 YYNGEE. CDR3 length: 13 amino acids. TCRdb used MiXCR to reprocess the RT-PCR reads, holding one entry per CDR3 protein. Here the sample spans about 40,000 distinct CDR3 sequences, roughly 30% being singletons. What was sequenced was blood, either unsorted or a sorted T cell fraction (not recorded which). The receptor was isolated from a human donor who was either an allogeneic HSCT recipient or a stem cell or donor lymphocyte infusion donor (not recorded which). It is not recorded whose cells these are; they may come from a transplant donor. V gene TRBV9 combines with J gene TRBJ1-5, with a tentative D call TRBD1 (6 bases). The CDR3 loop reads CASSALDRSPQHF. The CDR3 DNA follows: TGTGCCAGCAGCGCCCTCGACAGGTCGCCCCAGCATTTT.